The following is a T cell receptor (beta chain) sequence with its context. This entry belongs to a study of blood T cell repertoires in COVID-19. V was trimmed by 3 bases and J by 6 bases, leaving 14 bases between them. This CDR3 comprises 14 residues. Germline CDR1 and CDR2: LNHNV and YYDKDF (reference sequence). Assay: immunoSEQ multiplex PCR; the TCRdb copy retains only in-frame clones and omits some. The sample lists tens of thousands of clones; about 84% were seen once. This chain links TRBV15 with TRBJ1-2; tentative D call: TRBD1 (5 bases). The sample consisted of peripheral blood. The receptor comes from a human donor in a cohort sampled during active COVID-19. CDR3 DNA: TGTGCCACCAGCAGGCTGGGGGAGGGGCATGGCTACACCTTC. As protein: CATSRLGEGHGYTF.